This T cell receptor beta chain was profiled in a study of T cells in Graves' hyperthyroidism and ophthalmopathy. Study results and limitations: Before onset, by a median of about six months, the model predicted ophthalmopathy.

Trimming removed 6 bases at V and 4 bases at J, with 19 bases between. This CDR3 is 16 amino acids long. CDR1 and CDR2 (germline): MNHEY, SMNVEV (reference sequence). The study left out patients who had uncontrolled infection, other autoimmune disease, pregnancy or lactation. Template material for amplifying TCR beta CDR3 regions consisted of RNA transcripts. A first-round RT-PCR of the TCR CDR3 used the HTBI primer set. TCRdb independently ran MiXCR on the multiplex PCR reads; one entry per CDR3 protein. This table has approximately 710,000 distinct CDR3 sequences, approximately 15% appearing once. In this sample, this clonotype turned up many times. Its specificity is not known.

The origin of this receptor is a man aged 45-65 years with Graves' hyperthyroidism. The chain couples TRBV27 to TRBJ1-5, with a possible D match to TRBD1 (5 bases). Sequenced: blood. The CDR3 loop reads CASSPTGPYFNQPQHF. The CDR3 DNA follows: TGTGCCAGCAGCCCCACGGGGCCGTACTTTAATCAGCCCCAGCATTTT.